This T cell receptor (beta chain) was sequenced for a study of immune cell composition in non-small cell lung cancer. Normal lung sampling was at least 3 cm from the tumour, as distant as possible. Findings and limits, study-wide: Tumour-associated clones >0.5% occurred in approximately 32% of adenocarcinomas, 75% of squamous.

Sequenced by immunoSEQ multiplex PCR; TCRdb stores in-frame clones only, minus some. The table records under 3,000 clones, around 67% of them present only once. V was cut by 6 bases and J by 5 bases, with 10 bases left in between. Germline lookup yields CDR1 MNHEY and CDR2 SMNVEV (reference sequence). This CDR3 comprises 12 residues. In regard to this clone: Antigen: not known.

This chain uses TRBV27 with TRBJ2-5; a possible D gene is TRBD2 (7 bases). This sequence originates from a human donor with non-small cell lung cancer. Material for sequencing was non-adjacent lung tissue. CDR3 sequence reads: CASRRGLETQYF. In DNA form, the CDR3 reads TGTGCCAGCAGGCGGGGGCTCGAGACCCAGTACTTC.